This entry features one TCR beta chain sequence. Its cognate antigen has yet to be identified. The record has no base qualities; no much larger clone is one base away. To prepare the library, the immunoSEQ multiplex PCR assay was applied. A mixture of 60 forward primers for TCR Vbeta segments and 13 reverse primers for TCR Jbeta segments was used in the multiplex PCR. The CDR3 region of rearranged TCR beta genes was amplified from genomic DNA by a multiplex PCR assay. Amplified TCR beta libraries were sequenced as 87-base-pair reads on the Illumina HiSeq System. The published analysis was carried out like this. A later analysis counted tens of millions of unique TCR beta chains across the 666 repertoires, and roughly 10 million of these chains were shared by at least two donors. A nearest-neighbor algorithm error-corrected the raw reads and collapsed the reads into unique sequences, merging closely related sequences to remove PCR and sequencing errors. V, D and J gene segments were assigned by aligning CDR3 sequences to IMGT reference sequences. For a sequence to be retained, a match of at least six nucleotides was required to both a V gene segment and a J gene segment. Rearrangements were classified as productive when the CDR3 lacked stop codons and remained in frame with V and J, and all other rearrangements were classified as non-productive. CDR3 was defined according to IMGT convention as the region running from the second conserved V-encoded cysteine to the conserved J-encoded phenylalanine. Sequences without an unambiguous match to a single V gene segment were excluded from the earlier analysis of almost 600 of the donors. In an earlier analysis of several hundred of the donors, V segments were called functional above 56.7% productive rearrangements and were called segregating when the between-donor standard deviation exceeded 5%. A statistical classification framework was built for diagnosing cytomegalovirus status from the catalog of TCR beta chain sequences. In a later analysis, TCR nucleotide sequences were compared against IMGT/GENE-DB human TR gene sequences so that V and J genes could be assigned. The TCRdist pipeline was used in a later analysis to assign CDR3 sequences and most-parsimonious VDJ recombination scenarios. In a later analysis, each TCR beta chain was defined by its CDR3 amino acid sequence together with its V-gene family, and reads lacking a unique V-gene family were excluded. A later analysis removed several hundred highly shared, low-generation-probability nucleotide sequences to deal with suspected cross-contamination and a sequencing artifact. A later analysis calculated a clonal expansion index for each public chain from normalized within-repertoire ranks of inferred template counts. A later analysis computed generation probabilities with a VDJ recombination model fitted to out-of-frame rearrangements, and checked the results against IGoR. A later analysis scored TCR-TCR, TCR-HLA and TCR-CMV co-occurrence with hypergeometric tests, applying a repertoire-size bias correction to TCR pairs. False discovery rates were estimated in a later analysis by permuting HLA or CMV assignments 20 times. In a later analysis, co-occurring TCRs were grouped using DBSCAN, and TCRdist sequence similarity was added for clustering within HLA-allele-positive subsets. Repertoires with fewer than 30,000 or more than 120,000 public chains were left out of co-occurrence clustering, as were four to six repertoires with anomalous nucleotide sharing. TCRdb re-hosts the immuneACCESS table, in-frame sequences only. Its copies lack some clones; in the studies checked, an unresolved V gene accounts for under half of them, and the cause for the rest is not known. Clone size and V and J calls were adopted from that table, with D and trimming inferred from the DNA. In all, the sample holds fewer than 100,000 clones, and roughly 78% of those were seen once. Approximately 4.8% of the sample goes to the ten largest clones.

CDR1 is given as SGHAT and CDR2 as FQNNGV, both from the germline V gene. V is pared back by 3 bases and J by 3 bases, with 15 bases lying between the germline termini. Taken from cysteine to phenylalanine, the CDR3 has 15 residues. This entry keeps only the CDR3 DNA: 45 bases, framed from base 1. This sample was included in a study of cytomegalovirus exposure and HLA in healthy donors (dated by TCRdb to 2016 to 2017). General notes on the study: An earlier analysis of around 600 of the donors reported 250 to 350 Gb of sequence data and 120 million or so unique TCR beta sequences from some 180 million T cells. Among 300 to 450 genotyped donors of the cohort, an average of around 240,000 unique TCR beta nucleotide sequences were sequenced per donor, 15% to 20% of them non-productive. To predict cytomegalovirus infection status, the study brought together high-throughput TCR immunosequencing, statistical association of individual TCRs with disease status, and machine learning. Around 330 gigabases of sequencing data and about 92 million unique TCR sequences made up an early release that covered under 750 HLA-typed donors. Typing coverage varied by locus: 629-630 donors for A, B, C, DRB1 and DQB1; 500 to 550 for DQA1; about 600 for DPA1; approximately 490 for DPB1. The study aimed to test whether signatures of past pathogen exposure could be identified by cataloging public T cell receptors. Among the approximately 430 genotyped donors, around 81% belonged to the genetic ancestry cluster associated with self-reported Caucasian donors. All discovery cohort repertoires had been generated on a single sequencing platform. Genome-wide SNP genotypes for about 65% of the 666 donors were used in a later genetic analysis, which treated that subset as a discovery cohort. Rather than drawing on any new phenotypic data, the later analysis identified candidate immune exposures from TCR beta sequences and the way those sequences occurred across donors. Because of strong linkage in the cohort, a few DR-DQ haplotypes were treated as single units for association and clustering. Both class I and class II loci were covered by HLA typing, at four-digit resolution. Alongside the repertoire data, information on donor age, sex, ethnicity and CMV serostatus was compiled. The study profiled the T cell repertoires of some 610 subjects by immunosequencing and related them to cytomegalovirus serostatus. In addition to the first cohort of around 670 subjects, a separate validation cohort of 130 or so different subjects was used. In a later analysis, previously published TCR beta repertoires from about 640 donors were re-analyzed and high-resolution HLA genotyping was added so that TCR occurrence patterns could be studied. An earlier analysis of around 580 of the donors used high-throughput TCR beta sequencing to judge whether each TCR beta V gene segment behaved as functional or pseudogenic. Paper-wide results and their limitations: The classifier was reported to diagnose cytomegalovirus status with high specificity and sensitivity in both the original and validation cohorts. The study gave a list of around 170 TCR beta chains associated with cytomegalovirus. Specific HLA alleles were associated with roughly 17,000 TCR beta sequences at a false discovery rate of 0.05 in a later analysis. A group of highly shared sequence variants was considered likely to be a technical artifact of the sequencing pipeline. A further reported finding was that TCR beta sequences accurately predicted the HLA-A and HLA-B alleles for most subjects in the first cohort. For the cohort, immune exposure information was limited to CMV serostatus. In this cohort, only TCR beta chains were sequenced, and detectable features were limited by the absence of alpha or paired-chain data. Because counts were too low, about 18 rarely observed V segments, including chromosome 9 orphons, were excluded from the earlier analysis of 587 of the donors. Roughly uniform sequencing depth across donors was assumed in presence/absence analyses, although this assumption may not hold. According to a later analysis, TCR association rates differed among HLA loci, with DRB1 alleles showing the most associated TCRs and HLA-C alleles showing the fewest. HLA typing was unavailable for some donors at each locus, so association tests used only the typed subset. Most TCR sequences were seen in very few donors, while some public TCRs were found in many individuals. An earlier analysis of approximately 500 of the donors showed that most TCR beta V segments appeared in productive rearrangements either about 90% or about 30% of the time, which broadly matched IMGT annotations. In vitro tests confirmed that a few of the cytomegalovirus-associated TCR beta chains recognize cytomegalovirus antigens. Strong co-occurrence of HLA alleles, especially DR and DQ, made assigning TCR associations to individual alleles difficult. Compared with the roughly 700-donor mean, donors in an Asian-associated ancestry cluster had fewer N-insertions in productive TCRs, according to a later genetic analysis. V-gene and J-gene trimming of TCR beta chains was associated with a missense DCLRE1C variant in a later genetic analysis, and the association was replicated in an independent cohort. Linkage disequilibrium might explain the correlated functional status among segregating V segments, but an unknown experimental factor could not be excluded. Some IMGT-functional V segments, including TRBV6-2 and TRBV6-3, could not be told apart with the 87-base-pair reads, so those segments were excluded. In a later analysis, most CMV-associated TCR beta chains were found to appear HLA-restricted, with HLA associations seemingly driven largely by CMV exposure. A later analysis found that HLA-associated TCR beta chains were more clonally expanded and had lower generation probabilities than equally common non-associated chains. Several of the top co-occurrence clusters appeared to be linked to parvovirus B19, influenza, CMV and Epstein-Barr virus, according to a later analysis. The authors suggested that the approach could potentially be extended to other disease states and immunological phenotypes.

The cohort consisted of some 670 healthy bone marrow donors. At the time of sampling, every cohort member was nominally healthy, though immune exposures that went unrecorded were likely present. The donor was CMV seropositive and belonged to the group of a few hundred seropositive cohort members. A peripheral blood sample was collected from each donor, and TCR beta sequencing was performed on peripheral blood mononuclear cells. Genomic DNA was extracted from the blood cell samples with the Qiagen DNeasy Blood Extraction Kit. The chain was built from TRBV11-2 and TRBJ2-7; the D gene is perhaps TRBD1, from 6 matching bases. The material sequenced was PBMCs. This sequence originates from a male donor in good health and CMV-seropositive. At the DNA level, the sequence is TGTGCCAGCAGCTTCGACAGGCCTACTCTCTACGAGCAGTACTTC. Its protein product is CASSFDRPTLYEQYF.